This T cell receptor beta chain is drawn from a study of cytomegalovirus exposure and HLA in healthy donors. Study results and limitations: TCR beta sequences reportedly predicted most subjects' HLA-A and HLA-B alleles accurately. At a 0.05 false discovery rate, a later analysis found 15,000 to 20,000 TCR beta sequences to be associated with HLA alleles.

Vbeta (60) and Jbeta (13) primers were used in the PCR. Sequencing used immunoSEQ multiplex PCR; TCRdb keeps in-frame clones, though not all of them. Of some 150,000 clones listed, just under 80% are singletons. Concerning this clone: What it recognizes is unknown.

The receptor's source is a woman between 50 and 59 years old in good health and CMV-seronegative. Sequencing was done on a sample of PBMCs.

The CDR3 sequence is CASSLLSGPRSSGNTIYF. CDR3 DNA sequence: TGTGCCAGCTCCCTACTTTCAGGGCCCAGGAGCTCTGGAAACACCATATATTTT. The chain carries TRBV18 and TRBJ1-3; possible D gene TRBD1, 5 bases. The CDR3 covers 18 residues. Trimming cost V 6 bases and J 0 bases, with 21 bases left between them. Germline V lookup: CDR1 KGHSH, CDR2 LQKENI.